A single sample is the source of the 14 T cell receptor beta chains below, sequenced in a study of T cell changes during pregnancy in multiple sclerosis. This table comes from immunoSEQ multiplex PCR, and its TCRdb copy is limited to in-frame clones, with some not included. The sample lists 11,000 or so clones; about 94% were seen once. The sequencing used CD4+ T cells from peripheral blood mononuclear cells, collected before pregnancy. The receptors come from a female donor with multiple sclerosis, enrolled in a pregnancy study.

V usage is TRBV4-1 and J usage is TRBJ1-1; 7 bases map to TRBD1. Trimming removed 3 bases from V and 6 bases from J; junction bases left unmatched: 13. Per germline, CDR1 MGHRA and CDR2 YSYEKL. This CDR3 is built from 16 residues. The CDR3 nucleotides read TGCGCCAGCAGCCACCTATTGACAGGGCCAGGGCCTGAAGCTTTCTTT. Amino acids: CASSHLLTGPGPEAFF.

The rearrangement uses TRBV7-4 and TRBJ2-5; TRBD2 matches 12 bases. This CDR3 is built from 16 residues. In germline, CDR1 is SGHVT, CDR2 SQSDAQ. V gave up 5 bases and J gave up 3 bases; unmatched junction bases: 7. The CDR3 reads CASSIASGGAEETQYF. CDR3 bases: TGTGCCAGCAGCATCGCTAGCGGGGGGGCCGAAGAGACCCAGTACTTC.

The gene calls are TRBV19 and TRBJ1-6; 7 nucleotides match TRBD1. The CDR3 runs to 16 residues. Losses at the gene ends were 5 bases for V and 9 bases for J; bases not matched to a gene: 13. Germline V gene data show CDR1 as LNHDA and CDR2 as SQIVND (reference sequence). Here the CDR3 reads CASSQTRTGRGSPLHF. As DNA, the CDR3 is TGTGCCAGTAGTCAAACCCGGACAGGTCGGGGTTCACCCCTCCACTTT.

A single count supports this clone. The CDR3 loop reads CASSRGQGKGMNTEAFF. The CDR3, as DNA: TGCGCCAGCAGCCGCGGACAGGGGAAGGGGATGAACACTGAAGCTTTCTTT. The rearrangement links TRBV5-1 to TRBJ1-1; TRBD1 matches 9 bases. V lost 4 bases and J lost 0; bases outside the gene matches: 10. Germline V gene sequence: CDR1 SGHRS, CDR2 YFSETQ. The CDR3 length is 17 residues.

The chain carries TRBV10-3 and TRBJ2-5; 10 bases line up with TRBD1. The J call may be faulty, since TRBJ2-7 better matches the DNA end. Germline V CDR1 and CDR2: ENHRY, SYGVKD. This CDR3 is 15 amino acids long. CDR3: CATGKDGTGVYEQYF. In DNA, the CDR3 is TGTGCCACCGGAAAGGATGGGACAGGGGTTTACGAGCAGTACTTC.

As concerns this clone: An end of the junction differs from the germline gene, which may be a read error. The V call is TRBV6-5, the J call TRBJ1-1; D ambiguous. The CDR3 has 13 amino acids. The germline V gene encodes CDR1 MNHEY and CDR2 SVGAGI. The chain's CDR3 is CAGSLAITTEAFF. CDR3 in DNA: TGTGCCGGCAGTCTGGCCATTACCACTGAAGCTTTCTTT.

V usage is TRBV4-1 and J usage is TRBJ1-6; D gene unclear. Per the germline V gene, CDR1 is MGHRA and CDR2 is YSYEKL. Trimming shortened V by 0 bases and J by 4 bases, and 7 bases separated the two germline ends. The CDR3 contains 15 residues. CDR3 in DNA: TGCGCCAGCAGCCAAGACGAACTTTATAATTCACCCCTCCACTTT. It yields the protein CASSQDELYNSPLHF.

With respect to this clone: Germline and junction disagree at one end, which may indicate a read error. The V gene is TRBV5-1, the J gene TRBJ2-3; unclear D gene. The CDR3 totals 14 residues. Germline V lookup: CDR1 SGHRS, CDR2 YFSETQ. CDR3 in amino acids: CASSLGGSKDTQYF. CDR3 nucleotide sequence: TGCGCCAGCAGCTTGGGTGGTAGCAAAGATACGCAGTATTTT.

This sequence joins TRBV2 and TRBJ2-6; no clear D gene. V was clipped by 9 bases and J by 0 bases, with 12 bases between them. Germline V gene lookup returns CDR1 SNHLY and CDR2 FYNNEI. The CDR3 runs 15 residues. In nucleotides, the CDR3 is TGTGCCAGTACAGACATGCGCTCTGGGGCCAACGTCCTGACTTTC. Translated, it gives CASTDMRSGANVLTF. The full variable domain, rest sourced from reference TRBV2 and TRBJ2-6, is EPEVTQTPSHQVTQMGQEVILRCVPISNHLYFYWYRQILGQKVEFLVSFYNNEISEKSEIFDDQFSVERPDGSNFTLKIRSTKLEDSAMYFCASTDMRSGANVLTFGAGSRLTVL.

The V gene is TRBV7-8, the J gene TRBJ2-5, with D maybe TRBD1 (5 bases). V was pared by 5 bases and J by 4 bases, with 23 bases between. Germline-derived CDR1 and CDR2 are SGHVS and FQNEAQ. This CDR3 comprises 17 residues. In DNA, the CDR3 is TGTGCCAGCAGCCCTCGGCGACAGTTCCCACCCGGAGAGACCCAGTACTTC. Translation: CASSPRRQFPPGETQYF.

The chain carries TRBV9 and TRBJ1-6; D remains ambiguous. This CDR3 is 15 amino acids long. Trimming removed 1 base at V and 0 bases at J, with 5 bases between. Germline V gene data show CDR1 as SGDLS and CDR2 as YYNGEE. CDR3 nucleotides: TGTGCCAGCAGCGTATCTATCTCCTATAATTCACCCCTCCACTTT. This translates into CASSVSISYNSPLHF.

The V and J genes are TRBV27 and TRBJ1-4, with 8 bases identical to TRBD1. Per the germline V gene, CDR1 is MNHEY and CDR2 is SMNVEV (reference sequence). V was clipped by 0 bases and J by 4 bases; unmatched bases: 10. The CDR3 runs 18 residues. The CDR3 loop is CASSLSRATGGDNEKLFF. CDR3 coding DNA: TGTGCCAGCAGTTTATCGCGGGCAACAGGGGGAGATAATGAAAAACTGTTTTTT.

This chain uses TRBV18 with TRBJ1-5; no definite D call. This CDR3 spans 13 amino acids. V shed 3 bases and J shed 4 bases, with 7 bases lying between them. Germline V gene data show CDR1 as KGHSH and CDR2 as LQKENI. CDR3 nucleotide sequence: TGTGCCAGCTCACCGGAGGGAAATCAGCCCCAGCATTTT. Translation gives CASSPEGNQPQHF.

The V and J genes are TRBV18 and TRBJ1-1; D is unresolved. V lost 5 bases and J lost 0, with 16 bases in between. CDR1 is KGHSH and CDR2 is LQKENI in the germline V gene. There are 16 residues in the CDR3. CDR3 sequence: CASSRTVQSMNTEAFF. In nucleotides, the CDR3 is TGTGCCAGCTCAAGAACGGTACAGAGCATGAACACTGAAGCTTTCTTT.